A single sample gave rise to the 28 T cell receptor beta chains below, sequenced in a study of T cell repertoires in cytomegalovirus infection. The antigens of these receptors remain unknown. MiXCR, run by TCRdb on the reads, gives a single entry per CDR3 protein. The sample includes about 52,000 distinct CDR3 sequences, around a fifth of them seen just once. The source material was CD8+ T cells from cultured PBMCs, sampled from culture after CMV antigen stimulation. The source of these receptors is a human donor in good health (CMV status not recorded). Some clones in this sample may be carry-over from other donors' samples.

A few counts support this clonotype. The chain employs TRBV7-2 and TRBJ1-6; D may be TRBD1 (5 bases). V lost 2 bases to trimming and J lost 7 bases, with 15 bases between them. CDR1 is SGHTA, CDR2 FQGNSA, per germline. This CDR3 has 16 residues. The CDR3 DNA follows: TGTGCCAGCAGCTTAACAGTGCCCAGGGAGAATTCACCCCTCCACTTT. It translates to CASSLTVPRENSPLHF.

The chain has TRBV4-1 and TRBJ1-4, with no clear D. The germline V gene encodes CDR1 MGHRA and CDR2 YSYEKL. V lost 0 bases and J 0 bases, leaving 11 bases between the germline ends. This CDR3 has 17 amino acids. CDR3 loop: CASSQDSPMTTNEKLFF. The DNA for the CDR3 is TGCGCCAGCAGCCAAGATTCCCCGATGACAACTAATGAAAAACTGTTTTTT.

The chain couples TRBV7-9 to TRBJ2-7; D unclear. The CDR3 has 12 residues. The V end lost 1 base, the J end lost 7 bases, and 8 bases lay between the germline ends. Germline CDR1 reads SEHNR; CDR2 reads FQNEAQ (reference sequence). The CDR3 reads CASSLEVTEQYF. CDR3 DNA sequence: TGTGCCAGCAGCTTAGAAGTGACGGAGCAGTACTTC.

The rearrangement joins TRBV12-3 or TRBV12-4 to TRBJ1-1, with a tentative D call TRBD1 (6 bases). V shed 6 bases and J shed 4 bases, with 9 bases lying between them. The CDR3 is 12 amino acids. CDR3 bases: TGTGCCAGCAGACAGGGAGTCACTGAAGCTTTCTTT. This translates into CASRQGVTEAFF.

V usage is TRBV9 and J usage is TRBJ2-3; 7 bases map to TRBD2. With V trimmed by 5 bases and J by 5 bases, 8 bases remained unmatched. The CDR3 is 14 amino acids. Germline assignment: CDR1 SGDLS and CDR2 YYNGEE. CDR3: CASSDPGGLDTQYF. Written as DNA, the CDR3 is TGTGCCAGCAGTGACCCCGGGGGGTTAGATACGCAGTATTTT.

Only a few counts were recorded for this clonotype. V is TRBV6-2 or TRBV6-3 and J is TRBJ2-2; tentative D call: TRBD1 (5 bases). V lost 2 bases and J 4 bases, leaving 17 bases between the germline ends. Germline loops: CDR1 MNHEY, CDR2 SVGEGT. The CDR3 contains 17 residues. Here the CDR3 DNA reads TGTGCCAGCAGTTACCATCTTAAAATGACAGTCACCGGGGAGCTGTTTTTT. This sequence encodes CASSYHLKMTVTGELFF.

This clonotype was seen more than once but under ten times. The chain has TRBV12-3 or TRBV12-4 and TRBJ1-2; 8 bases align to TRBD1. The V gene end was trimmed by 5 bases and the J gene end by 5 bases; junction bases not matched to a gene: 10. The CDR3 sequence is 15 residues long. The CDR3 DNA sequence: TGTGCCAGCAGTGCTGTTCCGGACAGGGCGTATGGCTACACCTTC. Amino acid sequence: CASSAVPDRAYGYTF.

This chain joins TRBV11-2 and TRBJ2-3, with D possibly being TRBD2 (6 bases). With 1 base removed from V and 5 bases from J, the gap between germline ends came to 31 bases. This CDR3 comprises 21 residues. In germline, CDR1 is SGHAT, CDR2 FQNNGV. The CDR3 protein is CASSLVTLDERRGQPKDTQYF. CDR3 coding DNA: TGTGCCAGCAGCTTAGTAACATTAGATGAGCGGCGGGGTCAGCCAAAAGATACGCAGTATTTT.

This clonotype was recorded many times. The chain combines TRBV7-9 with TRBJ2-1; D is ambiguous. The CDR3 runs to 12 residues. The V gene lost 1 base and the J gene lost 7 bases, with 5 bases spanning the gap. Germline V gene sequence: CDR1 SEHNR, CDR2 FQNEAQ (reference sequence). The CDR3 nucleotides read TGTGCCAGCAGCTTAGGGGTGAATGAGCAGTTCTTC. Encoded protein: CASSLGVNEQFF.

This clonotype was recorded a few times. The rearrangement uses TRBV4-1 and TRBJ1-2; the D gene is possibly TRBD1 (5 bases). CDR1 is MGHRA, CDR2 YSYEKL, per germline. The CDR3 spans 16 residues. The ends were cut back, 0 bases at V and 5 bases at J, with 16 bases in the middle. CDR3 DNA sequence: TGCGCCAGCAGCCAAGAAACTGGGGCCACGGCGTATGGCTACACCTTC. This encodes CASSQETGATAYGYTF.

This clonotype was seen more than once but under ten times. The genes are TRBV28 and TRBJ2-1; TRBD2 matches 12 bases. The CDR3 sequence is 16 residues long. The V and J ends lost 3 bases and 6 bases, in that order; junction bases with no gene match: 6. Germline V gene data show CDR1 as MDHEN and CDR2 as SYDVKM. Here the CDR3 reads CASSFLAGGLINEQFF. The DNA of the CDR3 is TGTGCCAGCAGTTTCCTAGCGGGGGGGCTAATCAATGAGCAGTTCTTC.

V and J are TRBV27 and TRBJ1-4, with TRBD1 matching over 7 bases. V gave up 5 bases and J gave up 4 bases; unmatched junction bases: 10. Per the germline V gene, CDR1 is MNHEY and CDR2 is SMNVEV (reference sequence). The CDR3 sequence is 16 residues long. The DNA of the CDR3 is TGTGCCAGCAGTCCGCAGGGGGGGTTTAATAATGAAAAACTGTTTTTT. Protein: CASSPQGGFNNEKLFF.

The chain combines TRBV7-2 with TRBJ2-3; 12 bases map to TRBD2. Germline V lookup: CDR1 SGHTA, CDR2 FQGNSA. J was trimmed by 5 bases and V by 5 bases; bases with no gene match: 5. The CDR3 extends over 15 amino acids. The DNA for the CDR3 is TGTGCCAGCAGCCCTAGCGGGGGGGCCAGAGATACGCAGTATTTT. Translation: CASSPSGGARDTQYF.

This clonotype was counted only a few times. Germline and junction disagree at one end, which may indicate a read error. The CDR3 reads CASNQGTDDTEAFF. In nucleotides, the CDR3 is TGTGCCAGCAACCAAGGTACGGATGACACTGAAGCTTTCTTT. The chain couples TRBV3-1 to TRBJ1-1; D gene ambiguous. Per germline, CDR1 LGHDT and CDR2 YNNKEL (reference sequence). The CDR3 loop spans 14 amino acids.

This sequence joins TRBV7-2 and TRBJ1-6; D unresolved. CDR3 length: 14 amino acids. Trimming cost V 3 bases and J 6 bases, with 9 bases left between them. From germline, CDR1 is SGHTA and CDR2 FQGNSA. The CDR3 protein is CASSFAQPNSPLHF. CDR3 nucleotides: TGTGCCAGCAGCTTTGCTCAACCTAATTCACCCCTCCACTTT. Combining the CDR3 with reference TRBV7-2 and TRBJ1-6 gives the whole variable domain GAGVSQSPSNKVTEKGKDVELRCDPISGHTALYWYRQSLGQGLEFLIYFQGNSAPDKSGLPSDRFSAERTGGSVSTLTIQRTQQEDSAVYLCASSFAQPNSPLHFGNGTRLTVT.

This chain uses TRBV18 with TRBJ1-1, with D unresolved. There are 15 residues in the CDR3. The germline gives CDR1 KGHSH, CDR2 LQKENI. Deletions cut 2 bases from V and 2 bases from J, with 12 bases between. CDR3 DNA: TGTGCCAGCTCACCATGGCCCCCTACAAACACTGAAGCTTTCTTT. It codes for CASSPWPPTNTEAFF.

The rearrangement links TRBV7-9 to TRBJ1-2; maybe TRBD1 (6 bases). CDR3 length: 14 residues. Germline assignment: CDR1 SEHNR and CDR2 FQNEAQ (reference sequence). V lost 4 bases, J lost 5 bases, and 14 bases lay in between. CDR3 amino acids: CASSSGGPIYGYTF. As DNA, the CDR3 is TGTGCCAGCAGCTCGGGGGGGCCCATATATGGCTACACCTTC.

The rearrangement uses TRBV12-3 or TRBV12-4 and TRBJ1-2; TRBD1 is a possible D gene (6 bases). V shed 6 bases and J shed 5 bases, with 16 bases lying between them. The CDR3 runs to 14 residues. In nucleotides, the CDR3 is TGTGCCAGCAGCCCTAGGGGGAGGGGATATGGCTACACCTTC. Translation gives CASSPRGRGYGYTF.

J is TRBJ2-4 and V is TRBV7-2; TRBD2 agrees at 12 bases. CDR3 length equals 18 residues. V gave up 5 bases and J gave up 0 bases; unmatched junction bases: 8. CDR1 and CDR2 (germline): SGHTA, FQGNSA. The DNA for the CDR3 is TGTGCCAGCAGCCCCTCTAGCGGGGGGGCCTTAGCCAAAAACATTCAGTACTTC. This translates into CASSPSSGGALAKNIQYF.

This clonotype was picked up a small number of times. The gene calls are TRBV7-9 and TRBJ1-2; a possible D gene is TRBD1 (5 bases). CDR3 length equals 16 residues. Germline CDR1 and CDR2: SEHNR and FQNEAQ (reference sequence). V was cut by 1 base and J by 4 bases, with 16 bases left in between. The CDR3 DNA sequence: TGTGCCAGCAGCTTAGAACAGGAGATCTATCTCTATGGCTACACCTTC. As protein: CASSLEQEIYLYGYTF.

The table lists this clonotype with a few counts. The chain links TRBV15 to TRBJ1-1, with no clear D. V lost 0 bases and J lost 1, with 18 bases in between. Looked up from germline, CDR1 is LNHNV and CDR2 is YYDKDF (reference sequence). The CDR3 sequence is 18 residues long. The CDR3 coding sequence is TGTGCCACCAGCAGAGAGTGGGCGGCTCTTAAAGGGAACACTGAAGCTTTCTTT. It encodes CATSREWAALKGNTEAFF. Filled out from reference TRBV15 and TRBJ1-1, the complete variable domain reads DAMVIQNPRYQVTQFGKPVTLSCSQTLNHNVMYWYQQKSSQAPKLLFHYYDKDFNNEADTPDNFQSRRPNTSFCFLDIRSPGLGDTAMYLCATSREWAALKGNTEAFFGQGTRLTVV.

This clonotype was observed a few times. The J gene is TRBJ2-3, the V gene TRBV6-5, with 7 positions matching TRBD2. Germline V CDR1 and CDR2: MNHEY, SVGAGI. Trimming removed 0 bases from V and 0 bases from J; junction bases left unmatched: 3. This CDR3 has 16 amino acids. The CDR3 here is CASSYSGGTSTDTQYF. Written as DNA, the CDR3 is TGTGCCAGCAGTTACTCGGGAGGGACTAGCACAGATACGCAGTATTTT.

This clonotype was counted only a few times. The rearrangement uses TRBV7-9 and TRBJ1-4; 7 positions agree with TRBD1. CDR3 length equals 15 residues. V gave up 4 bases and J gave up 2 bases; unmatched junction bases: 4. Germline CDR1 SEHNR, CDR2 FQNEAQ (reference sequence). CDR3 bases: TGTGCCAGCAGCTCGGGAGGGGGCACTAATGAAAAACTGTTTTTT. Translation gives CASSSGGGTNEKLFF.

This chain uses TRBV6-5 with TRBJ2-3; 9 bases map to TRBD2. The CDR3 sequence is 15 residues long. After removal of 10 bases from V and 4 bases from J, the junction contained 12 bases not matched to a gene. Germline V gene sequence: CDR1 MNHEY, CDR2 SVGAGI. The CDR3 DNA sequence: TGTGCCACCACCCGGGGCGGGGGGGCCGCAGATACGCAGTATTTT. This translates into CATTRGGGAADTQYF.

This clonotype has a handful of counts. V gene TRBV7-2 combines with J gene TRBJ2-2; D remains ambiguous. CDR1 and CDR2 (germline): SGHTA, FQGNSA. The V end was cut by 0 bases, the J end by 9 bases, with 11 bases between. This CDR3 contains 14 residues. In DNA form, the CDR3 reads TGTGCCAGCAGCTTAGCGAACCCACTCAGGGAGCTGTTTTTT. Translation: CASSLANPLRELFF. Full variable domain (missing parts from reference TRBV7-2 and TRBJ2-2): GAGVSQSPSNKVTEKGKDVELRCDPISGHTALYWYRQSLGQGLEFLIYFQGNSAPDKSGLPSDRFSAERTGGSVSTLTIQRTQQEDSAVYLCASSLANPLRELFFGEGSRLTVL.

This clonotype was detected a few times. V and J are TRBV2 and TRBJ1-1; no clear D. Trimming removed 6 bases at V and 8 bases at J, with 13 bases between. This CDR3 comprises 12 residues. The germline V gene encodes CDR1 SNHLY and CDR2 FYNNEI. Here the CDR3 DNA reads TGTGCCAGCAGCGAGGAGACGGACGAAGCTTTCTTT. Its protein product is CASSEETDEAFF.

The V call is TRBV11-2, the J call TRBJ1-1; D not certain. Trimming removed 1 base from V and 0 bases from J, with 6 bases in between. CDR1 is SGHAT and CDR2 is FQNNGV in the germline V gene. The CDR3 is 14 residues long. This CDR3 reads CASSLADLNTEAFF. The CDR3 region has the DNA TGTGCCAGCAGCTTAGCAGACTTGAACACTGAAGCTTTCTTT.

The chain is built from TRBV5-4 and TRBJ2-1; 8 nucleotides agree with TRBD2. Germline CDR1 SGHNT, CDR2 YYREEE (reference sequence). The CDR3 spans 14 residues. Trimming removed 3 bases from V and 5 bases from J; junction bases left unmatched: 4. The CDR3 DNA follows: TGTGCCAGCAGCTGGGGGACTAGGCACAATGAGCAGTTCTTC. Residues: CASSWGTRHNEQFF.